The rows below give T cell receptor beta chains drawn from one sample of a study of blood T cell repertoires in COVID-19. The data were produced by immunoSEQ multiplex PCR, yet TCRdb's version contains in-frame clones alone and is incomplete. The table lists about 370,000 clones, more than 80% of them singletons. What was sequenced was peripheral blood. These receptors were collected from a woman in her twenties or thirties with COVID-19, enrolled during active disease. CDR3s include the opening cysteine and the closing phenylalanine or tryptophan. A D gene is named only where the DNA matches it firmly. For some rows the clone size is stated as once, few or many, or as a class when expanded; others skip it.

v_gene,abundance,len,d_gene,j_gene,CDR3nt,CDR3aa
TRBV29-1,.,12,TRBD1,TRBJ1-1,TGCAGCGTTGATGCAGGGGGCCTTGAAGCTTTCTTT,CSVDAGGLEAFF
TRBV5-1,.,18,.,TRBJ2-7,TGCGCCAGCAGCTTAGATGAGGGTGCCGTAGTTCGATCCTACGAGCAGTACTTC,CASSLDEGAVVRSYEQYF
TRBV6-5,.,12,.,TRBJ2-2,TGTGCCAGCAGGGGCAGGGCCGGGGAGCTGTTTTTT,CASRGRAGELFF
TRBV15,.,15,TRBD1,TRBJ1-4,TGTGCCACCAGCAGAGAGGCAGGGGGTAATGAAAAACTGTTTTTT,CATSREAGGNEKLFF
TRBV19,.,18,TRBD2,TRBJ2-5,TGTGCCAGTAGTATGGCCGCGGGGGGATACCCCGAACAAGAGACCCAGTACTTC,CASSMAAGGYPEQETQYF
TRBV15,.,23,TRBD2,TRBJ2-1,TGTGCCACCAGCAGAGATTCTTGGGGACTAGCGGGAGCGGAGGTGAGGTCCTACAATGAGCAGTTCTTC,CATSRDSWGLAGAEVRSYNEQFF
TRBV2,.,14,.,TRBJ1-2,TGTGCCAGCAGTGCGGTTACAGGGAACTATGGCTACACCTTC,CASSAVTGNYGYTF
TRBV6-1,.,15,TRBD1,TRBJ2-3,TGTGCCAGCAGTGACAGGGGGCGCAGCACAGATACGCAGTATTTT,CASSDRGRSTDTQYF
TRBV4-1,.,14,.,TRBJ2-5,TGCGCCAGCAGCCCGCAGGGGTTGACCCCGACCCAGTACTTC,CASSPQGLTPTQYF
TRBV6-5,.,14,TRBD1,TRBJ1-6,TGTGCCAGCAGCCGACAGGGGAGAAATTCACCCCTCCACTTT,CASSRQGRNSPLHF
TRBV10-3,few,14,TRBD1,TRBJ1-5,TGTGCCATCAGTGAGGCGACAGGGAATCAGCCCCAGCATTTT,CAISEATGNQPQHF
TRBV11-3,.,14,TRBD1,TRBJ2-2,TGTGCCAGCAGCTTAGCAGGGGGCACCGGGGAGCTGTTTTTT,CASSLAGGTGELFF
TRBV7-2,.,15,TRBD2,TRBJ2-2,TGTGCCAGCAGCAGGAGCGGGACCTCACCCGGGGAGCTGTTTTTT,CASSRSGTSPGELFF
TRBV29-1,few,12,.,TRBJ1-2,TGCAGCGTACTGGAGGAGGCGGATGGCTACACCTTC,CSVLEEADGYTF
TRBV18,.,18,TRBD1,TRBJ2-6,TGTGCCAGCTCACCACCGGGGACAGGGCGGTCTGGGGCCAACGTCCTGACTTTC,CASSPPGTGRSGANVLTF
TRBV10-3,.,13,TRBD1,TRBJ1-5,TGTGCCATCAGGGGACAGGGTGAGCAGCCCCAGCATTTT,CAIRGQGEQPQHF
TRBV20-1,.,14,.,TRBJ2-1,TGCAGTGCTAGTCGGCAGGGGATCGGCAATGAGCAGTTCTTC,CSASRQGIGNEQFF
TRBV6-5,.,14,.,TRBJ1-1,TGTGCCAGCAGTTACTCGAGGGCTAGCGCTGAAGCTTTCTTT,CASSYSRASAEAFF
TRBV10-3,.,20,TRBD1,TRBJ1-2,TGTGCCATCAGTGCCCCATACGACCGGGACAGGGAAATCTCTAACTATGGCTACACCTTC,CAISAPYDRDREISNYGYTF
TRBV18,.,17,TRBD2,TRBJ2-5,TGTGCCAGCTCACCACCAGGGAGCGGGAGGGCCCGGGAGACCCAGTACTTC,CASSPPGSGRARETQYF
TRBV6-6,.,16,.,TRBJ2-3,TGTGCCAGCAACATAGCGGTTGGGGGAATCACAGATACGCAGTATTTT,CASNIAVGGITDTQYF
TRBV2,few,13,TRBD1,TRBJ2-2,TGTGCCGGTGGACCAGGGGGCACCGGGGAGCTGTTTTTT,CAGGPGGTGELFF
TRBV3-1/TRBV3-2,.,15,TRBD1,TRBJ2-3,TGTGCCAGCAGCCGAGACAGGGGCCCCACAGATACGCAGTATTTT,CASSRDRGPTDTQYF
TRBV10-3,once,17,TRBD1,TRBJ2-3,TGTGCCATCAGTGAGGGTCCGACAGGGGGCTTGGCAGATACGCAGTATTTT,CAISEGPTGGLADTQYF
TRBV4-3,.,16,.,TRBJ2-2,TGCGCCAGCAGCCAAGGAGGGGGTGGCGGGACCGGGGAGCTGTTTTTT,CASSQGGGGGTGELFF
TRBV5-4,.,13,.,TRBJ2-7,TGTGCCAGCAGCTTCTCCGGGCCGGGGGAGCAGTACTTC,CASSFSGPGEQYF
TRBV5-4,.,16,TRBD2,TRBJ2-5,TGTGCCAGCAGCTTTGGGCCTAGCGGGGGGAAAGAGACCCAGTACTTC,CASSFGPSGGKETQYF
TRBV6-5,many,12,.,TRBJ1-2,TGTGCCAGCAGCCAGGGGAACTATGGCTACACCTTC,CASSQGNYGYTF
TRBV7-2,.,15,TRBD1,TRBJ1-5,TGTGCCAGCAGCTTACTGACAGGGGAGAATCAGCCCCAGCATTTT,CASSLLTGENQPQHF
TRBV9,once,14,TRBD1,TRBJ2-1,TGTGCCAGCAGCAGTACAGGGGGAGGAAATGAGCAGTTCTTC,CASSSTGGGNEQFF
TRBV27,.,17,.,TRBJ2-5,TGTGCCAGCAGTTTAAACGCAATCAGGGTCGCCCAAGAGACCCAGTACTTC,CASSLNAIRVAQETQYF
TRBV27,.,13,.,TRBJ2-5,TGTGCCAGCAGTTTGCGGGGAGAGGAGCCCCAGTACTTC,CASSLRGEEPQYF
TRBV6-5,.,15,.,TRBJ1-1,TGTGCCAGCAGTCCCTTGACAGAACTGAACACTGAAGCTTTCTTT,CASSPLTELNTEAFF
TRBV27,.,13,.,TRBJ1-3,TGTGCCAGCAGCCCTGGGGTAGGGGACACCATATATTTT,CASSPGVGDTIYF